A selection of T cell receptor beta chains follows, all from one sample in a study of T cells expressing NK-cell markers. TCRdb reanalyzed the 5' RACE reads and collapses them to one entry per CDR3 protein, without DNA. The sample has some 340,000 distinct CDR3 sequences. Source material: blood T cells: a sorted CD56 or NKG2C T cell subset, CD4+ or CD8+ T cells, or bulk PBMC T cells (not recorded which). The receptors come from a man between 18 and 69 years old in good health. CDR3s include the opening cysteine and the closing phenylalanine or tryptophan.

CDR3 length	V gene	J gene	CDR3 protein
15	TRBV12-3/TRBV12-4	TRBJ2-2	CASSPAGFNTGELFF
16	TRBV7-3	TRBJ2-2	CASSSFGGAFPGELFF
12	TRBV13	TRBJ2-3	CASSIYSDTQYF
13	TRBV20-1	TRBJ2-5	CSAGTSGQETQYF
13	TRBV20-1	TRBJ1-4	CRVYRGRDEKLFF
15	TRBV7-3	TRBJ2-1	CASSSTGGPSNEQFF
16	TRBV4-1	TRBJ2-1	CASSQEHGSAYNEQFF
16	TRBV12-3/TRBV12-4	TRBJ1-5	CASSLRNRGNNQPQHF
17	TRBV11-1	TRBJ2-4	CASSSVDRATTKNIQYF
13	TRBV20-1	TRBJ1-1	CSARDLVAKGAFF
14	TRBV15	TRBJ2-5	CATRKAGGGETQYF
17	TRBV7-2	TRBJ1-2	CASSLPTGSGSNYGYTF
16	TRBV5-1	TRBJ2-7	CASSLVGQQPVYEQYF
13	TRBV12-3/TRBV12-4	TRBJ1-2	CASSPGVLRGYTF
18	TRBV2	TRBJ1-5	CASSDLGQGRTENQPQHF
13	TRBV20-1	TRBJ1-4	CSAKDSSGGKLFF
17	TRBV19	TRBJ2-5	CASSIGFMGPYQETQYF
16	TRBV28	TRBJ2-5	CASSPRWPGGGETQYF
12	TRBV29-1	TRBJ2-7	CSVFGGGYEQYF
13	TRBV27	TRBJ2-5	CASRRGLGETQYF
13	TRBV20-1	TRBJ1-3	CSAQQGARNTIYF
14	TRBV20-1	TRBJ2-1	CSAIRGQGGGEQFF
15	TRBV18	TRBJ2-1	CASSHLTSGANEQFF
15	TRBV3-1	TRBJ1-1	CASSLRQGGNTEAFF
19	TRBV4-2	TRBJ2-1	CASSRGLAGARSSYNEQFF
13	TRBV7-8	TRBJ1-5	CASSPTPNQPQHF
11	TRBV2	TRBJ2-4	CASRGGNIQYF
14	TRBV2	TRBJ1-3	CASSELFSGNTIYF
16	TRBV6-1	TRBJ2-3	CASSEATGLSTDTQYF
16	TRBV6-5	TRBJ1-4	CASSYRGGQYNEKLFF
14	TRBV19	TRBJ1-2	CASSIRDTNYGYTF
13	TRBV2	TRBJ1-2	CASSERQVYGYTF
14	TRBV9	TRBJ2-5	CASSVEQGKETQYF
16	TRBV11-2	TRBJ2-3	CASSPTGGSYSDTQYF
16	TRBV2	TRBJ2-2	CASKLEPLSNTGELFF
18	TRBV11-2	TRBJ2-5	CASSLRTSGGARRETQYF
15	TRBV19	TRBJ1-2	CASSSGTAINYGYTF
14	TRBV3-1	TRBJ1-4	CASSHSGTNEKLFF
11	TRBV6-1	TRBJ1-1	CASSLAVEAFF
12	TRBV6-4	TRBJ2-5	CAGMDSQETQYF
14	TRBV20-1	TRBJ1-1	CSARIRVGNTEAFF
12	TRBV7-2	TRBJ2-1	CASSTRTYEQFF
13	TRBV7-9	TRBJ1-1	CASSASGVTEAFF
13	TRBV6-6	TRBJ1-2	CASSAGTGFGYTF
15	TRBV10-3	TRBJ2-7	CAISESRDKAYEQYF
14	TRBV6-1	TRBJ2-1	CASIWGTTYNEQFF